This record looks at one TCR beta chain sequence and its context. Antigen unknown. The data are from a study of beta chain features in type 1 diabetes. The whole isolated RNA underwent reverse transcription, so sequencing captured expressed TCRB transcripts. Using immunoSEQ multiplex PCR, the repertoire was profiled, and TCRdb retains in-frame clones only, with some absent. The sample lists a few hundred thousand clones, 24% occurring once. V was clipped by 3 bases and J by 5 bases, with 8 bases between them. Looked up from germline, CDR1 is SGHNT and CDR2 is YENEEA. The CDR3 runs to 13 residues. Study results and limitations: Among all four CD4+ subsets, Type 1 diabetes patients had TCRB CDR3s that were moderately but significantly shorter. HLA influence on TCRB rearrangement stayed unresolved here. cDNA sequencing could over-represent cells with high TCR expression.

V and J are TRBV11-3 and TRBJ2-4; possibly TRBD2 for D (5 bases). The sequenced sample was naive CD4+ T cells from blood. The sequence was obtained from a woman aged 25 to 39 with type 1 diabetes. The CDR3 loop is CASSLAGENIQYF. In DNA form, the CDR3 reads TGTGCCAGCAGCTTGGCGGGCGAAAACATTCAGTACTTC.